The entry that follows covers one T cell receptor (beta chain) sequence. Next came a second PCR, run for about 7 to 11 cycles, which used a sample-barcoded 5' primer along with a J-beta primer mix. TCRdb ran MiXCR on the 5' RACE reads and lists one entry per CDR3 protein. The sample has over 600,000 distinct CDR3 sequences; around 21% are singletons. The germline gives CDR1 MNHEY, CDR2 SVGEGT. This CDR3 contains 17 residues. V gave up 2 bases and J gave up 0 bases, with 14 bases separating them. This entry belongs to a study of blood T cells in healthy people across ages. Source material: blood. V is TRBV6-2 or TRBV6-3 and J is TRBJ2-1; D is unresolved. This sequence originates from a man aged 65-85 years in good health. The CDR3, as DNA: TGTGCCAGCAGTTACGGTGGGGATTGGAGCTCCTACAATGAGCAGTTCTTC. This encodes CASSYGGDWSSYNEQFF.